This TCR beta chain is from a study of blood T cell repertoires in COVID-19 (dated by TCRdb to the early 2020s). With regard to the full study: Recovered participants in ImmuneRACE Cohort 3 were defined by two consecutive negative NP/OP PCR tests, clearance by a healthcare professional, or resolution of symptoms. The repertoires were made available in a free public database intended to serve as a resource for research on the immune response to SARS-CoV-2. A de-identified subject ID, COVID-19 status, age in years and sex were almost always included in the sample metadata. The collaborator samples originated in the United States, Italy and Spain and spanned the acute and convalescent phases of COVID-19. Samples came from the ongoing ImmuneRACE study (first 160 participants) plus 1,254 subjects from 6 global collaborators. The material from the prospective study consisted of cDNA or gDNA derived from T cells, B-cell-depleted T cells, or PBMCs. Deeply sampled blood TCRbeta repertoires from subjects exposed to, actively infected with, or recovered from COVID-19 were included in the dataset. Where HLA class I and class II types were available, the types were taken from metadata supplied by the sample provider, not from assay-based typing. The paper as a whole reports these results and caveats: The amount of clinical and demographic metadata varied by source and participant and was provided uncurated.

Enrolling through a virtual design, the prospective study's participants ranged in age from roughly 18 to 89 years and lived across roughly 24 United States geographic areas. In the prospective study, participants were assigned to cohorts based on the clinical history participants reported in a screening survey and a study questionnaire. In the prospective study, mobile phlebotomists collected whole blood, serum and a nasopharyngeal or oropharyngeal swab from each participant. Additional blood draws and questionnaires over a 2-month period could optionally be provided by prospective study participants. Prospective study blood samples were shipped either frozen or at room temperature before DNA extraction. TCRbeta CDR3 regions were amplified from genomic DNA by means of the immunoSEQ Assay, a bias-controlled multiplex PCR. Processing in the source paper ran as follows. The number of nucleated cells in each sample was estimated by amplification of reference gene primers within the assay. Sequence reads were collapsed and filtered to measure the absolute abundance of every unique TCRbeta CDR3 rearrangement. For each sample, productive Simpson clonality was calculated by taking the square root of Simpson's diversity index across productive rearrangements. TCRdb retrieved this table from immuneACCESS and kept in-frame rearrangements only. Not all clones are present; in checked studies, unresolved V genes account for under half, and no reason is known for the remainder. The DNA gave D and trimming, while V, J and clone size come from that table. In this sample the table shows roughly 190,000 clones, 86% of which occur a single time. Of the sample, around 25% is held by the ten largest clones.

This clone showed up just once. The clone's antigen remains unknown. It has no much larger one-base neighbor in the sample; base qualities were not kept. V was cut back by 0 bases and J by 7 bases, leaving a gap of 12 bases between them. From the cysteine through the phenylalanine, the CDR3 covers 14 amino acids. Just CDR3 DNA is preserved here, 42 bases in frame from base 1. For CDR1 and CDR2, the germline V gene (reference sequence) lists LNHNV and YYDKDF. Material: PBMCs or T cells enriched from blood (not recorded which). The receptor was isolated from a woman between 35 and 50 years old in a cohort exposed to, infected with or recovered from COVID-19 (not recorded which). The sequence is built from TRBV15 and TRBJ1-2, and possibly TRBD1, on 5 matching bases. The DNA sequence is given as TGTGCCACCAGCAGAGATCACCCTCAGGGTGGCTACACCTTC. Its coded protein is CATSRDHPQGGYTF.